This paragraph reports one T cell receptor (beta chain). It lacks a known antigen. No much larger clonotype is one base removed from it; base qualities were not supplied. V sheds 5 bases and J sheds 5 bases, leaving 17 bases between their ends. From a lookup of the germline V gene, CDR1 and CDR2 are SGHTA and FQGNSA. From the cysteine through the phenylalanine, the CDR3 covers 15 amino acids. Only the CDR3 portion is preserved as DNA: 45 bases, with reading frame beginning at the first base. Explained via the paper, the treatment or condition label denotes: in vitro stimulation with specific CMV peptide epitopes to enrich CMV-specific T cells. This record comes from a study of T cell repertoires in cytomegalovirus infection (dated by TCRdb to about 2019). A note on the overall study: The peptide stimulations were aimed at well-studied HLA-B-restricted epitopes as well as recently identified HLA-C-restricted CMV epitopes, whose presentation resists viral immunomodulation. The HLA type of each donor mattered for the analysis, because public TCR beta signatures pointed to carriage of CMV infection along with the matching HLA type. On the study overall, not on this receptor specifically: The ex vivo response was dominated by HLA-C-restricted CMV-specific TCR beta clonotypes, which also provided the single most frequent clonotype in two of eight donors. In both this cohort and an independent roughly 400-donor cohort, the cumulative frequency of public TCR beta family members distinguished carriers of CMV infection plus the relevant HLA type.

The instrument given in TCRdb is Illumina HiSeq 1500. TCRdb cleaned the public reads at Q25 with fastp, built clones with MiXCR and kept in-frame beta chains. Rows with a matching CDR3 protein are joined into one entry that keeps the most common DNA and genes. For this sample the table gives about 570,000 distinct CDR3 sequences, of which 40% were detected only once. The top ten clones comprise roughly 50% of the sample. Sequenced here: cultured PBMCs, sampled from culture after CMV antigen stimulation. The V gene is TRBV7-2 and the J gene is TRBJ2-3, and TRBD2 may be the D gene, going by 6 matching bases. This TCR derives from a human donor in good health (CMV status not recorded). Some clones in this sample may be carry-over from other donors' samples. The CDR3 reads as follows: CASSAPGLLRDTQYF. The nucleotide sequence reads as follows: TGTGCCAGCAGCGCACCGGGACTTCTCAGAGATACGCAGTATTTT.